This paragraph reports one T cell receptor beta chain. Its target is unknown. The read falls 3 residues short of the CDR3 end, and the missing part is taken from the germline J gene. The data derive from a study of T cells in women clearing cervical HPV infection. With 2 bases clipped from V and 5 bases from J, the junction kept 3 bases outside the gene matches. The CDR3 consists of 14 residues. CDR1 and CDR2 (germline): DFQATT, SNEGSKA (reference sequence). Genomic DNA, averaging around 1,200 ng per sample, yielded TCR beta CDR3 via immunoSEQ. The method was immunoSEQ multiplex PCR; TCRdb's version includes in-frame clones alone and lacks a portion of them. The table for this sample gives about 36,000 clones. Study findings and constraints: Associations may precede or follow infection; HPV-specific or memory T cells were not isolated.

The V call is TRBV20-1, the J call TRBJ2-5, with 12 bases matching TRBD2. The source is a woman aged 18 to 75 with a cervical HPV16 infection that either progressed to CIN3+ or cleared (not recorded which). The sample taken for sequencing was blood buffy coat. The CDR3 loop is CSARSSGGVETQYF. Partial CDR3 DNA: TGCAGTGCTAGATCTAGCGGGGGGGTTGAGACC.